This TCR beta chain was profiled in a study of cytomegalovirus exposure and HLA in healthy donors. Study-level background: Of over 300 genotyped donors, roughly 81% clustered with self-reported Caucasian donors. Study-wide findings and caveats: Serostatus for CMV was the only available immune exposure information. Segments of the TCR beta V type were, in most cases, productive about 90% or about 30% of the time in an earlier analysis. Later analysis identified 16,000 or so TCR beta sequences associated with HLA alleles, using a false discovery rate threshold of 0.05.

The CDR3 loop spans 15 amino acids. Per germline, CDR1 MDHEN and CDR2 SYDVKM. V was shortened by 8 bases and J by 6 bases, with 20 bases between the two germline ends. The PCR ran on 60 Vbeta and 13 Jbeta primers. TCRdb keeps only in-frame clones here, not all; method: immunoSEQ multiplex PCR. The table shows approximately 72,000 clones, with 78% occurring only once. Turning to this clone: The antigen is unknown.

The sequencing input was PBMCs. This TCR came from a male donor in good health and CMV-seropositive. The chain employs TRBV28 and TRBJ2-1; a possible D gene is TRBD2 (7 bases). The CDR3 here is CASGTGGQVGNEQFF. Here the CDR3 DNA reads TGTGCCAGCGGAACGGGGGGCCAGGTTGGCAATGAGCAGTTCTTC.